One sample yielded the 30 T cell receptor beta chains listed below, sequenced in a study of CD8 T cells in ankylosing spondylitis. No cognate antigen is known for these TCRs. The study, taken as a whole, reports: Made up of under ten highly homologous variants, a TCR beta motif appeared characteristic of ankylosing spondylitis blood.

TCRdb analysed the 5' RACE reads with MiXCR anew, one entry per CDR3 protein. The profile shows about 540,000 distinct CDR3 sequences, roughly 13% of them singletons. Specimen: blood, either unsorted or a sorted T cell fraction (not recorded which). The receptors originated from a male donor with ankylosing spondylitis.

CDR3: CASSLRTGDYEQYF. The CDR3 bases are TGTGCCAGCAGCCTTAGGACAGGGGACTACGAGCAGTACTTC. The chain has TRBV7-2 and TRBJ2-7, with 9 nucleotides matching TRBD1. From germline, CDR1 is SGHTA and CDR2 FQGNSA. This CDR3 has 14 residues. Trimming took 5 bases from V and 3 from J; bases not matched to a gene: 5. The whole variable domain, remainder taken from reference TRBV7-2 and TRBJ2-7, is GAGVSQSPSNKVTEKGKDVELRCDPISGHTALYWYRQSLGQGLEFLIYFQGNSAPDKSGLPSDRFSAERTGGSVSTLTIQRTQQEDSAVYLCASSLRTGDYEQYFGPGTRLTVT.

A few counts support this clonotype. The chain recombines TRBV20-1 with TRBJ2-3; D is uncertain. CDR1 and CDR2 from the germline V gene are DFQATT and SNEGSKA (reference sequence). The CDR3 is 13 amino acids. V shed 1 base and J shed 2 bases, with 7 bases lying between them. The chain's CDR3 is CSARVQPTDTQYF. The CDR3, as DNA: TGCAGTGCTAGAGTGCAGCCCACAGATACGCAGTATTTT.

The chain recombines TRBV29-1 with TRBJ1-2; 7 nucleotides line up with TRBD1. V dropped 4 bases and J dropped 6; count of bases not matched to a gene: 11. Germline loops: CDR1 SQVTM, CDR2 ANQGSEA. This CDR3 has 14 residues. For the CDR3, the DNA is TGCAGCGTTGCGAGGTCGACAGGGAAGGATGGCTACACCTTC. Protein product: CSVARSTGKDGYTF.

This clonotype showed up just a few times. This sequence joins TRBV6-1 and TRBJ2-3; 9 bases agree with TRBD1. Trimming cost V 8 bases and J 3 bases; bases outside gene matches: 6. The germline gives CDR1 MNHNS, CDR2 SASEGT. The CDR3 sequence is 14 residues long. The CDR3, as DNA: TGTGCCAGCGGGAAGACAGGGGGAACAGATACGCAGTATTTT. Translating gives CASGKTGGTDTQYF.

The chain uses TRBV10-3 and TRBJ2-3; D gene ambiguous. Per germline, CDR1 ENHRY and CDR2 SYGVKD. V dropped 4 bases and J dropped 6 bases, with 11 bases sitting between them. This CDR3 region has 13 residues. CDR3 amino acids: CAISARNSDTQYF. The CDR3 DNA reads TGTGCCATCAGTGCAAGAAATTCCGATACGCAGTATTTT.

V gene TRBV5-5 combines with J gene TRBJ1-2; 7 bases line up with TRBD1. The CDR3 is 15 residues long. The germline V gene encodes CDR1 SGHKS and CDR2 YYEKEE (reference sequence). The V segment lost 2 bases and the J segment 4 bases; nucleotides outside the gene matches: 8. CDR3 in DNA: TGTGCCAGCAGCTTTACAGGGGAATTGTCCTATGGCTACACCTTC. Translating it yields CASSFTGELSYGYTF.

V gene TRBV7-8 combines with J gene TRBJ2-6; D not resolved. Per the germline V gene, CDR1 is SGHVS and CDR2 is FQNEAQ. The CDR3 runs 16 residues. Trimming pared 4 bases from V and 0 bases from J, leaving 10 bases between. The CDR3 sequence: CASSSLFSSGANVLTF. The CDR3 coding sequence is TGTGCCAGCAGCTCGCTATTCAGCTCTGGGGCCAACGTCCTGACTTTC.

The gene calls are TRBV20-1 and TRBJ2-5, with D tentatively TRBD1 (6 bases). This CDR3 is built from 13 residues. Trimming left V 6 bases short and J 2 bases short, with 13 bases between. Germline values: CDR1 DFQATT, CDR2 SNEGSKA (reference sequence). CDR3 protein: CSASKTGQETQYF. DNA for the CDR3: TGCAGTGCCAGCAAGACAGGACAAGAGACCCAGTACTTC.

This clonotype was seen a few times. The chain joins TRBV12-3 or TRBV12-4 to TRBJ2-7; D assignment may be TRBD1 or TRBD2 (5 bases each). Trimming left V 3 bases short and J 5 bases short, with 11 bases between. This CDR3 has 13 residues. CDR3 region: CASSLRGTDEQYV. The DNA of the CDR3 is TGTGCCAGCAGTTTGAGGGGTACGGACGAGCAGTACGTC.

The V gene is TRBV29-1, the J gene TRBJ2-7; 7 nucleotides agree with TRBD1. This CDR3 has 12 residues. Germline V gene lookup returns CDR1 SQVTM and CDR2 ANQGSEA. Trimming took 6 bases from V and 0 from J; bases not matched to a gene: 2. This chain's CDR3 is CSVGTASYEQYF. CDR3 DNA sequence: TGCAGCGTCGGGACAGCCTCCTACGAGCAGTACTTC.

CDR3 residues: CASRRQDRASTDTQYF. DNA of the CDR3: TGTGCCAGCAGACGGCAGGATCGTGCTAGCACAGATACGCAGTATTTT. This chain uses TRBV6-1 with TRBJ2-3; D gene unclear. This CDR3 is 16 amino acids long. V lost 6 bases to trimming and J lost 0 bases, with 16 bases between them. From germline, CDR1 is MNHNS and CDR2 SASEGT.

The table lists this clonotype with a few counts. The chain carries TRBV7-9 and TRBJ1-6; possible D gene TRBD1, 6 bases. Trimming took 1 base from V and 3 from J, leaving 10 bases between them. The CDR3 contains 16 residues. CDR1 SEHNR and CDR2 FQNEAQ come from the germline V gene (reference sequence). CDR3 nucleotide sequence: TGTGCCAGCAGCTTAGGGGGGACACTCTATAATTCACCCCTCCACTTT. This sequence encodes CASSLGGTLYNSPLHF.

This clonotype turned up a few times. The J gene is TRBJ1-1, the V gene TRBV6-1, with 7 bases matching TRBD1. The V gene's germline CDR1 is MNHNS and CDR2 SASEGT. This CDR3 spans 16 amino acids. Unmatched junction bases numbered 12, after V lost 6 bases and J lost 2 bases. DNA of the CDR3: TGTGCCAGCAGATGGAGAGGGCAGGGGGGAAACACTGAAGCTTTCTTT. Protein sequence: CASRWRGQGGNTEAFF.

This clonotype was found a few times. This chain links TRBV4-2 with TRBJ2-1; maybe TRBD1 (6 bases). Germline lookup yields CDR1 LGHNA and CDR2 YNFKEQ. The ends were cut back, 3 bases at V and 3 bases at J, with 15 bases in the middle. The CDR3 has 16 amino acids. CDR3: CASSQVQGEGYNEQFF. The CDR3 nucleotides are TGTGCCAGCAGCCAGGTACAGGGCGAAGGCTACAATGAGCAGTTCTTC.

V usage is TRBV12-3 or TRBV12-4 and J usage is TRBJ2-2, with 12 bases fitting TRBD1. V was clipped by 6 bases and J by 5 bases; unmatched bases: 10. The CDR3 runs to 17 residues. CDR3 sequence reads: CASSPGQGAFGTGELFF. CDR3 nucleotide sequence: TGTGCCAGCAGCCCGGGACAGGGGGCTTTCGGAACCGGGGAGCTGTTTTTT.

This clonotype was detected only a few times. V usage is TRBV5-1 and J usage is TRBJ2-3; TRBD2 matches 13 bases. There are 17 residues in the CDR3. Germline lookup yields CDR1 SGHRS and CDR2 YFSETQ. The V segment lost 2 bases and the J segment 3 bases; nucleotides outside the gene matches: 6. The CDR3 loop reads CASSFPRTSGRTDTQYF. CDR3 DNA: TGCGCCAGCAGCTTTCCTCGGACTAGCGGGAGAACAGATACGCAGTATTTT.

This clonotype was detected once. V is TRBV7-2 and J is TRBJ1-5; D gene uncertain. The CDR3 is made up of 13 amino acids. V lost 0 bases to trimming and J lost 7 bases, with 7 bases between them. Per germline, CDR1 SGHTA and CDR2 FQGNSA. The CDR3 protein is CASSLASPQPQHF. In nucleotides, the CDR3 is TGTGCCAGCAGCTTAGCGTCACCGCAGCCCCAGCATTTT.

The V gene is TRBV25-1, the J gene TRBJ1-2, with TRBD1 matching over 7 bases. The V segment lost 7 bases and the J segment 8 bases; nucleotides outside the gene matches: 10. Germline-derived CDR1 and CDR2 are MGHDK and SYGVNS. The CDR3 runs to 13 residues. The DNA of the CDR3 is TGTGCCAGCACCCTAGGGGGCTCAAGGGGCTACACCTTC. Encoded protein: CASTLGGSRGYTF.

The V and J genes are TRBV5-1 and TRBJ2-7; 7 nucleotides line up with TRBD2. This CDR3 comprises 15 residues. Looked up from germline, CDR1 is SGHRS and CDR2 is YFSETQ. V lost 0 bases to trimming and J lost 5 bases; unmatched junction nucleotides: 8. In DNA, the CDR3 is TGCGCCAGCAGCTTGGGAGTCGGGACTAATCACGAGCAGTACTTC. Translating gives CASSLGVGTNHEQYF. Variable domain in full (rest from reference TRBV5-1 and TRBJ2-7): KAGVTQTPRYLIKTRGQQVTLSCSPISGHRSVSWYQQTPGQGLQFLFEYFSETQRNKGNFPGRFSGRQFSNSRSEMNVSTLELGDSALYLCASSLGVGTNHEQYFGPGTRLTVT.

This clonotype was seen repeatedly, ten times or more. CDR3 amino acids: CASSCYEQYV. The CDR3 DNA is TGCGCCAGCAGCTGCTACGAGCAGTACGTC. V usage is TRBV5-1 and J usage is TRBJ2-7, with D unresolved. Germline assignment: CDR1 SGHRS and CDR2 YFSETQ. This CDR3 region has 10 residues. Trimming shortened V by 3 bases and J by 3 bases, and 1 base separated the two germline ends.

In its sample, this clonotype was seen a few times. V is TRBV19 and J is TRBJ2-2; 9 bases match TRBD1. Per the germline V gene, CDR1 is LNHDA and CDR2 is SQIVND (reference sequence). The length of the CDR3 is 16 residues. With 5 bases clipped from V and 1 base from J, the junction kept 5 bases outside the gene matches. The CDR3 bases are TGTGCCAGTAGTGGTTGGACAGGGGTGAACACCGGGGAGCTGTTTTTT. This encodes CASSGWTGVNTGELFF.

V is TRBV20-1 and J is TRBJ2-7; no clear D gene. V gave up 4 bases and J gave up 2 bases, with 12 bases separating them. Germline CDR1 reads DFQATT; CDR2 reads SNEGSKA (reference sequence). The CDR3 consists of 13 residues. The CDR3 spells CSAMATAPYEQYF. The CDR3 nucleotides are TGCAGTGCTATGGCCACTGCTCCCTACGAGCAGTACTTC.

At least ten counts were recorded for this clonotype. The CDR3 here is CASSLKNPGSRNTEAFF. CDR3 bases: TGTGCCAGCAGCTTAAAGAATCCGGGGTCCAGGAACACTGAAGCTTTCTTT. The rearrangement links TRBV7-2 to TRBJ1-1; no clear D. The V and J ends lost 2 bases and 1 base respectively, with 17 bases between them. Germline V lookup: CDR1 SGHTA, CDR2 FQGNSA. The CDR3 consists of 17 residues. The variable domain in full, with the rest retrieved from reference TRBV7-2 and TRBJ1-1, is GAGVSQSPSNKVTEKGKDVELRCDPISGHTALYWYRQSLGQGLEFLIYFQGNSAPDKSGLPSDRFSAERTGGSVSTLTIQRTQQEDSAVYLCASSLKNPGSRNTEAFFGQGTRLTVV.

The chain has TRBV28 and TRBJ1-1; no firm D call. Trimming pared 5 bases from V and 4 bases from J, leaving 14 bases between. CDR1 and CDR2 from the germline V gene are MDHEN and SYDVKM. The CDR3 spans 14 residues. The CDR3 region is CASSLKGGSTEAFF. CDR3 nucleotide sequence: TGTGCCAGCAGTCTCAAGGGAGGGAGCACTGAAGCTTTCTTT. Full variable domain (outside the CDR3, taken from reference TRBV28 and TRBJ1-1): DVKVTQSSRYLVKRTGEKVFLECVQDMDHENMFWYRQDPGLGLRLIYFSYDVKMKEKGDIPEGYSVSREKKERFSLILESASTNQTSMYLCASSLKGGSTEAFFGQGTRLTVV.

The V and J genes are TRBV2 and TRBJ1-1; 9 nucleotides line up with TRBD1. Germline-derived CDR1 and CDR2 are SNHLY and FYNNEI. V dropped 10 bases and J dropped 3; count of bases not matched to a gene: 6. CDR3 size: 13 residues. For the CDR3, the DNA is TGTGCCAACCACAGGGGGCGGGACACTGAAGCTTTCTTT. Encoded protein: CANHRGRDTEAFF.

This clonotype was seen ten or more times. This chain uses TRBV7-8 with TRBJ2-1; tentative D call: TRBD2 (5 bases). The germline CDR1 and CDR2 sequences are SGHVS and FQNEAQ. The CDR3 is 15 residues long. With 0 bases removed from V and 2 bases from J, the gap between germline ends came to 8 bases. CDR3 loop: CASSLATGAYNEQFF. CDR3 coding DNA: TGTGCCAGCAGCTTAGCCACCGGGGCCTACAATGAGCAGTTCTTC.

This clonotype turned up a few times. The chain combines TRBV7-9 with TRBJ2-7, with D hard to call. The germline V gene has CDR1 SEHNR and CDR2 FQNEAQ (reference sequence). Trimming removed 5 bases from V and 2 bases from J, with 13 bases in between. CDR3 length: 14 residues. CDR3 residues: CASSPGEQTYEQYF. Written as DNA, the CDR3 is TGTGCCAGCAGCCCAGGAGAACAGACCTACGAGCAGTACTTC.

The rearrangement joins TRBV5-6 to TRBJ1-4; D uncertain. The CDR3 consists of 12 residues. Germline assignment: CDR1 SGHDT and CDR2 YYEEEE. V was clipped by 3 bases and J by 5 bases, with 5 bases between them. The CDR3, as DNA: TGTGCCAGCAGCTCGATCAATGAAAAACTGTTTTTT. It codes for CASSSINEKLFF.

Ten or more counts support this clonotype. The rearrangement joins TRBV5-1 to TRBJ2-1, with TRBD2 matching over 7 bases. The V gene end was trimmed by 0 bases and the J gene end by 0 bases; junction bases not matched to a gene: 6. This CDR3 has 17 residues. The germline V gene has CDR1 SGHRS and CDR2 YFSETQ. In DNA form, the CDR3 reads TGCGCCAGCAGCTTGGCACAGCGGGGAAGCTCCTACAATGAGCAGTTCTTC. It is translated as CASSLAQRGSSYNEQFF.

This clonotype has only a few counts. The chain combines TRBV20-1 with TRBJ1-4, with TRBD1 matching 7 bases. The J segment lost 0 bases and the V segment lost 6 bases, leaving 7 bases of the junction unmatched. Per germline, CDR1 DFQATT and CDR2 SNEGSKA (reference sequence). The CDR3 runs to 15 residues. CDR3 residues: CSAYWTGATNEKLFF. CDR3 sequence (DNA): TGCAGTGCCTACTGGACAGGTGCAACTAATGAAAAACTGTTTTTT.